The clone carrying this TCR beta chain was picked up many times. No antigen is known for it. Researchers made TCR beta libraries by using iRepertoire HTBI primers and running Arm-PCR on CDR3 regions. A single record per CDR3 protein comes from TCRdb applying MiXCR to the multiplex PCR reads. The sample carries roughly 610,000 distinct CDR3 sequences, roughly 15% recorded once. This CDR3 spans 17 amino acids. Trimming took 0 bases from V and 7 from J; bases not matched to a gene: 8. Per germline, CDR1 SGHRS and CDR2 YFSETQ. These data belong to a study of regulatory T cells in long-lasting Graves disease. The time point denotes: newly diagnosed GD, antithyroid drugs for less than 3 months. Making the TCR library involved RNA that had been extracted from PBMCs. Patients were enrolled at an endocrinology department in Xi'an, China. Study-wide results and limits: Analyses excluded thyroid tissue, covering peripheral blood alone. Persistent Graves' patients showed less TCR diversity than newly diagnosed patients showed.

This sample also belongs to another study, concerning T cells in Graves' hyperthyroidism and ophthalmopathy.

This material consisted of peripheral blood mononuclear cells (PBMCs), taken at new diagnosis, from a patient treated with antithyroid drugs. J is TRBJ2-1 and V is TRBV5-1, with 12 bases fitting TRBD2. The origin of this receptor is a man younger than 30 with Graves disease. CDR3 amino acids: CASSLGPLAGGGNEQFF. In DNA, the CDR3 is TGCGCCAGCAGCTTGGGCCCCCTAGCGGGAGGGGGAAATGAGCAGTTCTTC.